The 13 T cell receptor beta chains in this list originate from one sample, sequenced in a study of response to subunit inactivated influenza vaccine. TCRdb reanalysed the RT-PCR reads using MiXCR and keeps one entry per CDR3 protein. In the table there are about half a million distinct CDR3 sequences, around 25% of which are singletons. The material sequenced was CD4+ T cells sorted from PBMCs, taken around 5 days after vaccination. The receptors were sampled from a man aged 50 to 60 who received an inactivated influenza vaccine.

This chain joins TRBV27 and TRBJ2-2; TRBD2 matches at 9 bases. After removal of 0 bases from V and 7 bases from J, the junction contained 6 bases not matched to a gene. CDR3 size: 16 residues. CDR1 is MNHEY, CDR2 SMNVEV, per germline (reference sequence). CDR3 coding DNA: TGTGCCAGCAGTTTATCGAGACTAGCGGTTCACGGGGAGCTGTTTTTT. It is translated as CASSLSRLAVHGELFF.

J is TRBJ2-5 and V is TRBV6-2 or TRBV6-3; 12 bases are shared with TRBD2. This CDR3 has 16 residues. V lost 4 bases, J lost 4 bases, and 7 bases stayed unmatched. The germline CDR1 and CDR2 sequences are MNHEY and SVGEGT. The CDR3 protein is CASSSWTSGVSETQYF. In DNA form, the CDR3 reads TGTGCCAGCAGTTCCTGGACTAGCGGGGTATCAGAGACCCAGTACTTC.

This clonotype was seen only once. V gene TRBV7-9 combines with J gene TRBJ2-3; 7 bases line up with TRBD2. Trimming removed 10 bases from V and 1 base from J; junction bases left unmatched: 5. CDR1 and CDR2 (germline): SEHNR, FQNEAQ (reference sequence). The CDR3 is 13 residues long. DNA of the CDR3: TGTGCCACCACACTAGCGCGCACAGATACGCAGTATTTT. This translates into CATTLARTDTQYF.

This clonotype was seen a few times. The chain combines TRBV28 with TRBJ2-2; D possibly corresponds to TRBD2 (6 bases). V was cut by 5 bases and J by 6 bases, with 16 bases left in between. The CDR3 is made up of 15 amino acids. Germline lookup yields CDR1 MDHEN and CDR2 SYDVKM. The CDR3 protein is CASSLGGAWPGELFF. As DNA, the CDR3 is TGTGCCAGCAGTCTTGGCGGGGCGTGGCCCGGGGAGCTGTTTTTT.

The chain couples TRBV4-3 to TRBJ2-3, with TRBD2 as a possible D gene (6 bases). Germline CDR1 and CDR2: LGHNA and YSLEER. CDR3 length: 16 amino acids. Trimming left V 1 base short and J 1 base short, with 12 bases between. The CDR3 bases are TGCGCCAGCAGCCAAGCATCTCCGGGGGGCACAGATACGCAGTATTTT. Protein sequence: CASSQASPGGTDTQYF.

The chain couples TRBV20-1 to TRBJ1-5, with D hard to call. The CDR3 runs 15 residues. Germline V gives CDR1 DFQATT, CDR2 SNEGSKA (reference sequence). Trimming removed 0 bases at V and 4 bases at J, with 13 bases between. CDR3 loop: CSARDIRSQNQPQHF. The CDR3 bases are TGCAGTGCTAGAGATATTAGATCACAGAATCAGCCCCAGCATTTT.

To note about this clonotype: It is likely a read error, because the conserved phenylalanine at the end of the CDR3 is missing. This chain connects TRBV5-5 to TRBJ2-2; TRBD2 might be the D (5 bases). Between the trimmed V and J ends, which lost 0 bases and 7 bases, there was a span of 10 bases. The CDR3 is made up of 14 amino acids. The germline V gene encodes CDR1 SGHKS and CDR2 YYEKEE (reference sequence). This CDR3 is CASSLGLWGGELFC. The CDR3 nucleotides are TGTGCCAGCAGCTTGGGACTATGGGGCGGGGAGCTGTTTTGT.

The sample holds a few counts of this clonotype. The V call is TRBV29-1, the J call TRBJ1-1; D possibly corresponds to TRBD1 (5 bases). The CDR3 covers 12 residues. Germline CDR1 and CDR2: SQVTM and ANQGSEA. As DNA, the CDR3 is TGCAGTCTCCGGGGGATGAACACTGAAGCTTTCTTT. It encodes CSLRGMNTEAFF.

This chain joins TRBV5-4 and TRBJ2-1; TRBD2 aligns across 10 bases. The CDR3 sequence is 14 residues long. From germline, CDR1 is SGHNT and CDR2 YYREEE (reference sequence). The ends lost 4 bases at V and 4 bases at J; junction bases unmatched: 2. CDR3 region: CASSGTSVYNEQFF. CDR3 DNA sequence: TGTGCCAGCAGCGGGACTAGCGTTTACAATGAGCAGTTCTTC.

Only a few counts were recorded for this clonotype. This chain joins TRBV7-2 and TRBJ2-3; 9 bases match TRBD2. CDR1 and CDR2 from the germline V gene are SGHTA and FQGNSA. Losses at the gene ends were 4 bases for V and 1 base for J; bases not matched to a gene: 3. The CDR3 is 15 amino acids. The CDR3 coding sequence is TGTGCCAGCAGCTGGTGGACTAGCGGCACAGATACGCAGTATTTT. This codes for CASSWWTSGTDTQYF.

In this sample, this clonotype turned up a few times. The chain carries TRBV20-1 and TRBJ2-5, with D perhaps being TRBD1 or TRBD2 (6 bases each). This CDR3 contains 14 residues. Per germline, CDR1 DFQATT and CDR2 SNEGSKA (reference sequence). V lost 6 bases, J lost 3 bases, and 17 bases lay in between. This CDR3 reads CSAKPGAPKETQYF. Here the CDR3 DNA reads TGCAGTGCAAAGCCGGGGGCACCAAAAGAGACCCAGTACTTC.

CDR3 sequence: CASSPGTQGEQYF. The CDR3 nucleotides read TGTGCCAGCAGCCCAGGGACACAGGGCGAGCAGTACTTC. The chain carries TRBV7-9 and TRBJ2-7, with D tentatively TRBD1 (6 bases). The CDR3 has 13 residues. CDR1 is SEHNR, CDR2 FQNEAQ, per germline (reference sequence). Deletions cut 5 bases from V and 6 bases from J, with 14 bases between.

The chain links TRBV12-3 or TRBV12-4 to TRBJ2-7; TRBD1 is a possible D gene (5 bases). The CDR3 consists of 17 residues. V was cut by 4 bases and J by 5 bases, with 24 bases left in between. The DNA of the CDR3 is TGTGCCAGCAGTTCCTCGACATTTGGGGCGGCAAAAAACGAGCAGTACTTC. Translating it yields CASSSSTFGAAKNEQYF.